This T cell receptor beta chain was identified during a study of shared clonotypes between healthy human individuals. Per germline, CDR1 KGHSH and CDR2 LQKENI. J gave up 6 bases and V 3 bases, and 5 bases lay outside the gene matches. The CDR3 spans 15 residues. Naive CD45RA+ and memory CD45RA-negative subsets were split from CD4+ cells. This clone appeared once. Some clones are missing from TCRdb's copy, which holds only in-frame ones; the method was immunoSEQ multiplex PCR. The data contain 2 million to 3 million clones, roughly 93% of them seen just once; the ten biggest clones take up roughly 0.36%.

The clonotype was recovered from a young man in good health. Some clones in this sample may be carry-over from other donors' samples. The chain links TRBV18 to TRBJ2-4; 10 bases match TRBD1. Source material: naive CD4+ T cells from PBMCs. Described subset: CD45RA+ positively selected. This CDR3 is CASSPGTGARNIQYF. The CDR3 DNA follows: TGTGCCAGCTCACCCGGGACAGGGGCTAGAAACATTCAGTACTTC.